The clone carrying this T cell receptor (beta chain) has a handful of counts. Its antigen is currently unknown. This sample stems from a study of T cells after yellow fever vaccination. Study details: SMART-Seq v4 Ultra Low Input served to prepare low-cell-number fractions. Whole-study findings and limits: Clones from primary vaccination mostly reappeared after the booster (around 96% CD4, approximately 88% CD8).

5'RACE template switching added a universal primer site and UMIs to TCR cDNA. A single record per CDR3 protein comes from TCRdb applying MiXCR to the 5' RACE reads. The table lists about 400,000 distinct CDR3 sequences, approximately 10% of them singletons. Sequenced here: PBMCs, sampled on the day of the first yellow fever vaccination. The clonotype was recovered from a man between 18 and 29 years old who received the YFV17D yellow fever vaccine.

The CDR3 loop is CASSLSEVQAFF. CDR3 nucleotide sequence: TGTGCCAGCAGTCTGTCGGAAGTTCAAGCTTTCTTT. The genes are TRBV12-3 or TRBV12-4 and TRBJ1-1; no reliable D call. The CDR3 has 12 residues. V was shortened by 5 bases and J by 9 bases, with 13 bases between the two germline ends.